The TCR beta chain described here comes from a study of T cell responses to AZD1222 COVID-19 vaccine. The study, taken as a whole, reports: Of the AZD1222 recipients, only six or seven were seropositive at baseline. The peak T cell response came first, and repertoires were sampled only after it.

Germline CDR1 is SGHTA and CDR2 is FQGTGA. CDR3 size: 14 residues. J was trimmed by 6 bases and V by 4 bases; bases with no gene match: 3. The protocol was immunoSEQ multiplex PCR, while the TCRdb copy is restricted to in-frame clones and leaves out a portion. The sample contains over 150,000 clones, about nine tenths of which appear only once. On this clone itself: What it recognizes is unknown.

The chain carries TRBV7-3 and TRBJ2-3; TRBD2 matches at 11 bases. The material sequenced was peripheral blood, taken on day 0 of AZD1222 vaccination. This clonotype originated in an adult in good health. The CDR3 protein is CASSSGLAGDTQYF. CDR3 bases: TGTGCCAGCAGCTCCGGACTAGCGGGCGATACGCAGTATTTT.